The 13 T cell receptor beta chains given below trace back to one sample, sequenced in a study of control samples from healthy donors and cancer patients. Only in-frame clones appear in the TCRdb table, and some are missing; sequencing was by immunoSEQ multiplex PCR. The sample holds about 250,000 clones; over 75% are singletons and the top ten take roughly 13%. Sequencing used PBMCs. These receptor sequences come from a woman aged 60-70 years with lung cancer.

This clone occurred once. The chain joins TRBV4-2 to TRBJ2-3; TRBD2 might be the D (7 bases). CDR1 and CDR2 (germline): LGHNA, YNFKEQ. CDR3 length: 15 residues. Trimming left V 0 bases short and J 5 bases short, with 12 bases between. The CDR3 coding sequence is TGTGCCAGCAGCCAAGACGCGGGGGCAGGAGATACGCAGTATTTT. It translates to CASSQDAGAGDTQYF.

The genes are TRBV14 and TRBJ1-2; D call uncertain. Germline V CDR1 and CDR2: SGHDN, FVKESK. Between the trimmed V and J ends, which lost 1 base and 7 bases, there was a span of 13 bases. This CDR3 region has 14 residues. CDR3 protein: CASSQVEGPSGYTF. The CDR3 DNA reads TGTGCCAGCAGCCAAGTCGAGGGTCCCAGTGGCTACACCTTC.

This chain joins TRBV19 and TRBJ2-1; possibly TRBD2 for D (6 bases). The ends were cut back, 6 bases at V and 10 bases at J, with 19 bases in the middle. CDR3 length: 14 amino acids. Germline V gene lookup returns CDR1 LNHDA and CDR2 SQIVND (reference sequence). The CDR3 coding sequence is TGTGCCAGTAGCCGCGGACTGGGACTCGGGGAGCAGTTCTTC. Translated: CASSRGLGLGEQFF. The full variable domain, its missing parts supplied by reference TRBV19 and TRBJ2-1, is DGGITQSPKYLFRKEGQNVTLSCEQNLNHDAMYWYRQDPGQGLRLIYYSQIVNDFQKGDIAEGYSVSREKKESFPLTVTSAQKNPTAFYLCASSRGLGLGEQFFGPGTRLTVL.

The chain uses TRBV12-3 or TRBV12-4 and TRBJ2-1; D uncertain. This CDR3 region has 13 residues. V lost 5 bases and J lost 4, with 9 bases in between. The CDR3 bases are TGTGCCAGCAGTCCCAAGATATACAATGAGCAGTTCTTC. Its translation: CASSPKIYNEQFF.

In DNA form, the CDR3 reads TGTGCCAGCAGCCAAGATCTCGCTAGCCCCGTGTTGGACGGGGAGCTGTTTTTT. It yields the protein CASSQDLASPVLDGELFF. The chain links TRBV4-2 to TRBJ2-2; maybe TRBD2 (5 bases). CDR1 and CDR2 from the germline V gene are LGHNA and YNFKEQ. The CDR3 spans 18 residues. V shed 0 bases and J shed 7 bases, with 21 bases lying between them.

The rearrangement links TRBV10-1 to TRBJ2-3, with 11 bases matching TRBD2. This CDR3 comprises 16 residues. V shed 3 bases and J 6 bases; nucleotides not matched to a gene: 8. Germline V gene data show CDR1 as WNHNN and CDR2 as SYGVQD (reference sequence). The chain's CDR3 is CASSDRLAGGTDTQYF. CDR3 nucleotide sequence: TGCGCCAGCAGTGATAGGCTAGCGGGAGGAACGGATACGCAGTATTTT.

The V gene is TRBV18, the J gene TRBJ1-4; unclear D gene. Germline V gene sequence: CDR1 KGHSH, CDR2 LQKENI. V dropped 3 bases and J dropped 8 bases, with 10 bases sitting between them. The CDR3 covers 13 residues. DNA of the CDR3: TGTGCCAGCTCACCCCCGTTAGGGGAAAAACTGTTTTTT. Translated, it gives CASSPPLGEKLFF. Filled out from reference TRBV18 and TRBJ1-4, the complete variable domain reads NAGVMQNPRHLVRRRGQEARLRCSPMKGHSHVYWYRQLPEEGLKFMVYLQKENIIDESGMPKERFSAEFPKEGPSILRIQQVVRGDSAAYFCASSPPLGEKLFFGSGTQLSVL.

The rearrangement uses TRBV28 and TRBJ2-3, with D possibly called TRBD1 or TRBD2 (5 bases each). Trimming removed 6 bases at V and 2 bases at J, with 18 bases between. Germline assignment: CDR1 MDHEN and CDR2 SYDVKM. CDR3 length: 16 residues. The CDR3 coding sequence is TGTGCCAGCAGCAAGGGACCGTCAACGTACACAGATACGCAGTATTTT. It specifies CASSKGPSTYTDTQYF.

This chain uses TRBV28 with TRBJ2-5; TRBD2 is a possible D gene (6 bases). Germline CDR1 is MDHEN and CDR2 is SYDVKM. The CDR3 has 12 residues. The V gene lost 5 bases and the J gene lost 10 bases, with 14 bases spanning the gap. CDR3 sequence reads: CASSPLGRGQYF. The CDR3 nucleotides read TGTGCCAGCAGTCCCCTCGGGCGGGGCCAGTACTTC.

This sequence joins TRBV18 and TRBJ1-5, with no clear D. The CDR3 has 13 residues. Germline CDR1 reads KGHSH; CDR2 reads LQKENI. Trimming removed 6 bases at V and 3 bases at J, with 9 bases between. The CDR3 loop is CASSPTNNQPQHF. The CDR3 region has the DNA TGTGCCAGCTCCCCCACGAACAATCAGCCCCAGCATTTT. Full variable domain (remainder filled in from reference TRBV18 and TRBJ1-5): NAGVMQNPRHLVRRRGQEARLRCSPMKGHSHVYWYRQLPEEGLKFMVYLQKENIIDESGMPKERFSAEFPKEGPSILRIQQVVRGDSAAYFCASSPTNNQPQHFGDGTRLSIL.

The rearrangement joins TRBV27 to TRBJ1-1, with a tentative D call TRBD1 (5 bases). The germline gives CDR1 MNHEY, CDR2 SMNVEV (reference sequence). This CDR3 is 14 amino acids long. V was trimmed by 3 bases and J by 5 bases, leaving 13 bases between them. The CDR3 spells CASSFGSGGTEAFF. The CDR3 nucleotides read TGTGCCAGCAGTTTTGGCTCTGGGGGGACTGAAGCTTTCTTT.

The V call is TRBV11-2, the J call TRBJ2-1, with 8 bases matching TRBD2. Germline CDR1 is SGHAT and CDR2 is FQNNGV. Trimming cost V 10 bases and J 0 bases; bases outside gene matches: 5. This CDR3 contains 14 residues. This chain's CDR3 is CAISAGASYNEQFF. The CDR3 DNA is TGTGCCATCTCAGCGGGGGCCTCCTACAATGAGCAGTTCTTC. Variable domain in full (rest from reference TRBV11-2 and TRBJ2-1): EAGVAQSPRYKIIEKRQSVAFWCNPISGHATLYWYQQILGQGPKLLIQFQNNGVVDDSQLPKDRFSAERLKGVDSTLKIQPAKLEDSAVYLCAISAGASYNEQFFGPGTRLTVL.

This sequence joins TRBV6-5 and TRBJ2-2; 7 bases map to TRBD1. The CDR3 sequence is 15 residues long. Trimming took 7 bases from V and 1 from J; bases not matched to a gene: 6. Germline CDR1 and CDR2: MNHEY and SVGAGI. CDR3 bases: TGTGCCAGCACTTTATACAGGGGGAACACCGGGGAGCTGTTTTTT. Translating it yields CASTLYRGNTGELFF.